This note documents a single TCR beta chain sequence. The sample comes from a study of CD8+CD57+ T cells in acquired aplastic anemia. TCR beta VDJ and CDR3 were profiled, and genomic DNA was the template. TCRdb re-called the reads through MiXCR, storing one row per CDR3 protein. The profile shows around 200,000 distinct CDR3 sequences, approximately 50% of them singletons. CD8+CD57+ cell expansion, shown by flow cytometry, had occurred in the patients selected for sequencing. The study sampled blood from patients who had received no therapy. This TCR was sampled from a human donor with aplastic anemia. The sample taken for sequencing was sorted CD4+, CD8+, or CD8+CD57+ T cells (not recorded which) from PBMCs.

The CDR3 here is CSVRADGEQYF. Written as DNA, the CDR3 is TGCAGCGTCAGGGCAGACGGAGAGCAGTACTTC. This chain joins TRBV29-1 and TRBJ2-7; D possibly corresponds to TRBD1 (5 bases). V lost 6 bases to trimming and J lost 7 bases, with 13 bases between them. This CDR3 is 11 amino acids long. CDR1 is SQVTM, CDR2 ANQGSEA, per germline.